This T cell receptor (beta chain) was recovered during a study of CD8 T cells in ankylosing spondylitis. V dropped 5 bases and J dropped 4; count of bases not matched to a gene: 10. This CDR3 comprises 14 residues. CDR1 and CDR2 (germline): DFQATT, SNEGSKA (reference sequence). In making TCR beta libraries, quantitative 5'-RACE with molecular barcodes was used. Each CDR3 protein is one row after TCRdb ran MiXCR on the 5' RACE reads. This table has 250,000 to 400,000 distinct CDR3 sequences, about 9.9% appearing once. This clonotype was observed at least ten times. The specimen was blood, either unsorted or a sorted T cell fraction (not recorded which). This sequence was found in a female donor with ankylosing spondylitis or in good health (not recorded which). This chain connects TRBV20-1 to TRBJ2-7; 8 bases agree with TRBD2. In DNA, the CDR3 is TGCAGTGCTGCCCCCGGGACTAGACTGTACGAGCAGTACTTC. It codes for CSAAPGTRLYEQYF.